Following are 19 T cell receptor beta chains from one sample sequenced in a study of identical twins listed by TCRdb under 2016. Library construction relied on 5' RACE. Sequenced on an Illumina HiSeq 2000. TCRdb redid the processing of the public reads, applying fastp at Q25 and MiXCR, and retained in-frame beta chains. Rows are unified per CDR3 protein, each entry keeping the most common DNA and genes. The sample table holds about 890,000 distinct CDR3 sequences, of which about 12% were seen once. The top ten hold around 1.5% of the sample. The same data also went into a second study, on yellow fever vaccine responses in identical twins.

The sample comprised PBMCs. Receptors originate from a woman aged 18-35 years in good health.

This clonotype has ten or more counts. The chain has TRBV5-1 and TRBJ2-1; 7 positions match TRBD2. CDR1 is SGHRS, CDR2 YFSETQ, per germline. V shed 4 bases and J 6 bases; nucleotides not matched to a gene: 7. This CDR3 comprises 14 residues. CDR3 nucleotides: TGCGCCAGCAGCCTGGGGGGGACCTTCAATGAGCAGTTCTTC. Amino acids: CASSLGGTFNEQFF.

This clonotype was seen repeatedly, ten times or more. This sequence joins TRBV12-3 or TRBV12-4 and TRBJ2-7; perhaps D is TRBD1 or TRBD2 (5 bases each). The V gene lost 4 bases and the J gene lost 0 bases, with 13 bases spanning the gap. This CDR3 is 15 amino acids long. In DNA form, the CDR3 reads TGTGCCAGCAGTTCGTCAGGGACGTCCTCCTACGAGCAGTACTTC. Amino acids: CASSSSGTSSYEQYF.

This clonotype was detected only a few times. The chain carries TRBV5-1 and TRBJ2-1; TRBD1 matches at 9 bases. CDR3 length: 15 amino acids. The germline CDR1 and CDR2 sequences are SGHRS and YFSETQ. The ends lost 4 bases at V and 6 bases at J; junction bases unmatched: 8. CDR3 region: CASSVTGGSFNEQFF. The CDR3 nucleotides are TGCGCCAGCAGCGTGACAGGGGGTTCGTTCAATGAGCAGTTCTTC.

The chain uses TRBV4-1 and TRBJ1-5; no clear D gene. The V gene lost 7 bases and the J gene lost 1 base, with 11 bases spanning the gap. Germline V CDR1 and CDR2: MGHRA, YSYEKL. The CDR3 length is 14 residues. CDR3 in DNA: TGCGCCAGCACCCCTGGAGTGAGCAATCAGCCCCAGCATTTT. This translates into CASTPGVSNQPQHF.

The chain couples TRBV7-6 to TRBJ1-2, with D uncertain. V was cut by 5 bases and J by 5 bases, with 12 bases left in between. The length of the CDR3 is 13 residues. Germline CDR1 SGHVS, CDR2 FNYEAQ. Here the CDR3 reads CASSPGSPYGYTF. DNA for the CDR3: TGTGCCAGCAGCCCCGGTTCCCCTTATGGCTACACCTTC. Variable domain in full (rest from reference TRBV7-6 and TRBJ1-2): GAGVSQSPRYKVTKRGQDVALRCDPISGHVSLYWYRQALGQGPEFLTYFNYEAQQDKSGLPNDRFSAERPEGSISTLTIQRTEQRDSAMYRCASSPGSPYGYTFGSGTRLTVV.

The chain recombines TRBV7-2 with TRBJ2-2; D assignment may be TRBD1 or TRBD2 (5 bases each). There are 15 residues in the CDR3. The ends were cut back, 1 base at V and 5 bases at J, with 11 bases in the middle. CDR1 is SGHTA, CDR2 FQGNSA, per germline. The CDR3 coding sequence is TGTGCCAGCAGCTTAGTAGGGGACCGTACCGGGGAGCTGTTTTTT. This codes for CASSLVGDRTGELFF.

This clonotype was recorded many times. The J gene is TRBJ2-2, the V gene TRBV10-3; perhaps TRBD1 as D (6 bases). The CDR3 totals 15 residues. CDR1 is ENHRY, CDR2 SYGVKD, per germline. The V end was cut by 9 bases, the J end by 3 bases, with 17 bases between. The chain's CDR3 is CAMRTGSGDTGELFF. CDR3 coding DNA: TGTGCCATGCGTACAGGGTCGGGCGACACCGGGGAGCTGTTTTTT.

This sequence joins TRBV7-6 and TRBJ2-1, with a possible D match to TRBD2 (7 bases). Germline CDR1 and CDR2: SGHVS and FNYEAQ. The CDR3 runs to 15 residues. Trimming left V 0 bases short and J 8 bases short, with 14 bases between. The CDR3 DNA sequence: TGTGCCAGCAGCTTAGCGGGGGGGCCTATGGATGAGCAGTTCTTC. Translation gives CASSLAGGPMDEQFF.

The V call is TRBV24-1, the J call TRBJ1-2; D uncertain. V lost 2 bases to trimming and J lost 6 bases, with 9 bases between them. There are 13 residues in the CDR3. Germline CDR1 KGHDR, CDR2 SFDVKD. The CDR3: CATSDYTGHGYTF. CDR3 nucleotides: TGTGCCACCAGTGATTACACCGGGCATGGCTACACCTTC.

The chain is built from TRBV20-1 and TRBJ1-1, with D unclear. Germline assignment: CDR1 DFQATT and CDR2 SNEGSKA (reference sequence). This CDR3 is built from 13 residues. Trimming took off 3 bases at V and 5 bases at J, with 13 bases between the two ends. CDR3 region: CSASRFVGTEAFF. Written as DNA, the CDR3 is TGCAGTGCTAGTCGGTTCGTAGGAACTGAAGCTTTCTTT.

The chain carries TRBV15 and TRBJ2-3, with 10 bases lining up with TRBD2. Per the germline V gene, CDR1 is LNHNV and CDR2 is YYDKDF (reference sequence). The CDR3 covers 16 residues. The V segment lost 5 bases and the J segment 3 bases; nucleotides outside the gene matches: 8. The CDR3 loop reads CATSRQREGRTDTQYF. The CDR3 DNA reads TGTGCCACCAGCCGCCAGCGGGAGGGCCGTACAGATACGCAGTATTTT.

A few counts support this clonotype. CDR3 residues: CSASRGRDTEAFF. The CDR3 coding sequence is TGCAGTGCTAGCAGGGGGAGGGACACTGAAGCTTTCTTT. This chain uses TRBV20-1 with TRBJ1-1, with 7 nucleotides matching TRBD1. V lost 3 bases and J lost 3; bases outside the gene matches: 4. Germline V gives CDR1 DFQATT, CDR2 SNEGSKA (reference sequence). This CDR3 comprises 13 residues.

The chain couples TRBV12-3 or TRBV12-4 to TRBJ1-1; D is unclear. With 1 base removed from V and 1 base from J, the gap between germline ends came to 7 bases. The CDR3 covers 14 residues. As DNA, the CDR3 is TGTGCCAGCAGTTTAGGGTTACAGAACACTGAAGCTTTCTTT. Protein sequence: CASSLGLQNTEAFF.

The chain carries TRBV4-1 and TRBJ2-1, with D unresolved. Germline V gene lookup returns CDR1 MGHRA and CDR2 YSYEKL. Trimming stripped 6 bases from V and 5 bases from J, with 17 bases between. This CDR3 is 15 amino acids long. For the CDR3, the DNA is TGCGCCAGCAGTCGATCGGGTGGGCCCCACAATGAGCAGTTCTTC. It translates to CASSRSGGPHNEQFF.

This clonotype was detected only a few times. This chain links TRBV3-1 with TRBJ1-4; TRBD1 is a possible D gene (6 bases). Deletions cut 2 bases from V and 8 bases from J, with 12 bases between. The CDR3 covers 14 residues. Germline V lookup: CDR1 LGHDT, CDR2 YNNKEL (reference sequence). CDR3 sequence (DNA): TGTGCCAGCAGCCAACGGGGGGCTGAGGAAAAACTGTTTTTT. It yields the protein CASSQRGAEEKLFF.

The chain combines TRBV10-3 with TRBJ1-1, with a weak D call TRBD1 (6 bases). With 6 bases removed from V and 0 bases from J, the gap between germline ends came to 14 bases. The germline CDR1 and CDR2 sequences are ENHRY and SYGVKD. The CDR3 extends over 15 amino acids. The CDR3 DNA reads as TGTGCCATCAGCTCTAGACAGGACGTGAACACTGAAGCTTTCTTT. Translated, it gives CAISSRQDVNTEAFF.

The chain combines TRBV4-1 with TRBJ2-5; D is unresolved. The CDR3 has 13 amino acids. Germline-derived CDR1 and CDR2 are MGHRA and YSYEKL. V was cut by 4 bases and J by 4 bases, with 10 bases left in between. The CDR3 sequence is CASSLLWRETQYF. The CDR3 DNA is TGCGCCAGCAGCCTGCTCTGGCGAGAGACCCAGTACTTC.

The table lists this clonotype with many counts. The gene calls are TRBV7-3 and TRBJ2-3, with 9 nucleotides matching TRBD2. CDR3 length: 17 amino acids. The V gene's germline CDR1 is SGHTA and CDR2 FQGTGA. The V segment lost 0 bases and the J segment 5 bases; nucleotides outside the gene matches: 9. CDR3 region: CASSLTGGGRALDTQYF. DNA for the CDR3: TGTGCCAGCAGCTTAACTGGAGGCGGGAGGGCCTTAGATACGCAGTATTTT.

V usage is TRBV12-5 and J usage is TRBJ2-2; no firm D call. V was trimmed by 1 base and J by 0 bases, leaving 6 bases between them. This CDR3 is built from 15 residues. The germline CDR1 and CDR2 sequences are LGHNT and FRNRAP. The CDR3 here is CASGLGGTNTGELFF. The CDR3 DNA sequence: TGTGCTAGTGGTTTGGGCGGTACGAACACCGGGGAGCTGTTTTTT.